This T cell receptor beta chain came from a study of T-cell memory formation after mild COVID-19. TCRdb re-derived calls from the 5' RACE reads in MiXCR, one entry per CDR3 protein. This table holds more than 300,000 distinct CDR3 sequences, 20% found once. This clonotype was detected a few times. Its target is not known. General study points: Day 15 to 85 contracting clones showed balanced CD4/CD8; later expanders leaned CD4+.

In germline, CDR1 is LNHDA, CDR2 SQIVND (reference sequence). V was pared by 4 bases and J by 1 base, with 16 bases between. The CDR3 spans 16 residues. Specimen: PBMCs or a T cell subset sorted from them (not recorded which). This clonotype was obtained from a man between 18 and 35 years old who had mild COVID-19 (a few samples of this study predate the infection). Cell type and time point are not known. This chain joins TRBV19 and TRBJ2-5; D is possibly TRBD1 (5 bases). CDR3 DNA sequence: TGTGCCAGTAGTAATCCATCAGGGCAGCTCCAAGAGACCCAGTACTTC. Its translation is CASSNPSGQLQETQYF.